The 26 T cell receptor beta chains given below trace back to one sample, sequenced in a study of Graves' ophthalmopathy and Graves' hyperthyroidism. As the template, RNA transcripts were used to amplify TCR beta CDR3 regions. HTBI-primed RT-PCR formed the first round, and a multiplex PCR formed the second. TCRdb reprocessed the multiplex PCR reads with MiXCR, giving one entry per CDR3 protein. The sample lists 650,000 to 800,000 distinct CDR3 sequences, about two fifths occurring once. Sequenced sample: peripheral blood. All receptors come from an adult man with Graves' ophthalmopathy.

This clonotype was observed a few times. V is TRBV3-1 and J is TRBJ1-5; the D is unclear. CDR3 length: 13 residues. Between the trimmed V and J ends, which lost 2 bases and 4 bases, there was a span of 6 bases. Looked up from germline, CDR1 is LGHDT and CDR2 is YNNKEL (reference sequence). In DNA form, the CDR3 reads TGTGCCAGCAGCCAAAGCTATAATCAGCCCCAGCATTTT. Translation: CASSQSYNQPQHF. Full variable domain (outside the CDR3, taken from reference TRBV3-1 and TRBJ1-5): DTAVSQTPKYLVTQMGNDKSIKCEQNLGHDTMYWYKQDSKKFLKIMFSYNNKELIINETVPNRFSPKSPDKAHLNLHINSLELGDSAVYFCASSQSYNQPQHFGDGTRLSIL.

About this clonotype itself: One end of the junction varies from germline; a read error may be responsible. The CDR3 coding sequence is TGTGCCTGGAGTGTAAGGTCGGAAGCTTTCTTT. Amino acid sequence: CAWSVRSEAFF. The gene calls are TRBV29-1 and TRBJ1-1; the D is unclear. Per the germline V gene, CDR1 is SQVTM and CDR2 is ANQGSEA. The CDR3 extends over 11 amino acids.

The sample holds a few counts of this clonotype. V is TRBV9 and J is TRBJ2-7; D remains unclear. V was trimmed by 0 bases and J by 4 bases, leaving 14 bases between them. CDR1 is SGDLS and CDR2 is YYNGEE in the germline V gene. The CDR3 totals 15 residues. The CDR3 sequence: CASSVDVVRSYEQYF. CDR3 sequence (DNA): TGTGCCAGCAGCGTAGATGTAGTAAGGTCTTACGAGCAGTACTTC.

This clonotype has only a few counts. The chain combines TRBV5-4 with TRBJ2-5, with TRBD2 matching 7 bases. The CDR3 loop spans 14 amino acids. The trim removed 0 bases at V and 7 bases at J, leaving 6 bases unmatched. Per germline, CDR1 SGHNT and CDR2 YYREEE (reference sequence). The CDR3 bases are TGTGCCAGCAGCTTGGCGGGAGGAGCAGGGACCCAGTACTTC. Its protein product is CASSLAGGAGTQYF.

The chain combines TRBV4-1 with TRBJ1-1, with D perhaps TRBD1 (5 bases). V dropped 0 bases and J dropped 1 base, with 12 bases sitting between them. Germline-derived CDR1 and CDR2 are MGHRA and YSYEKL. This CDR3 is built from 16 residues. This CDR3 is CASSQDRTGRNTEAFF. In DNA, the CDR3 is TGCGCCAGCAGCCAAGATAGAACAGGCCGGAACACTGAAGCTTTCTTT.

The chain couples TRBV12-3 or TRBV12-4 to TRBJ2-2, with unresolved D. CDR3 length: 14 amino acids. With 4 bases removed from V and 0 bases from J, the gap between germline ends came to 6 bases. The CDR3 coding sequence is TGTGCCAGCAGTTCCCTTACGAACACCGGGGAGCTGTTTTTT. Residues: CASSSLTNTGELFF.

As concerns this clonotype: This is likely a read error, given that the CDR3 carries no conserved phenylalanine or tryptophan at its end. The limits of the CDR3 on the DNA are not certain, so only TCRdb's listed CDR3 is given. The rearrangement links TRBV15 to TRBJ2-7; the table's D call of TRBD2 was not tested on the DNA. The germline gives CDR1 LNHNV, CDR2 YYDKDF (reference sequence). The CDR3 numbers 9 amino acids, ends counted. CDR3 region: CATSRDGLT.

This clonotype came up many times. The chain combines TRBV2 with TRBJ1-2, with TRBD1 identical over 10 bases. The J segment lost 2 bases and the V segment lost 7 bases, leaving 13 bases of the junction unmatched. Looked up from germline, CDR1 is SNHLY and CDR2 is FYNNEI. This CDR3 comprises 17 residues. The CDR3 DNA reads as TGTGCCAGCAAAAAACCGGGACAGGGGAGGCTCAACTATGGCTACACCTTC. As protein: CASKKPGQGRLNYGYTF.

This clonotype showed up many times. This chain uses TRBV7-2 with TRBJ2-7, with 10 nucleotides matching TRBD2. This CDR3 is built from 14 residues. Germline V gives CDR1 SGHTA, CDR2 FQGNSA. The J segment lost 4 bases and the V segment lost 3 bases, leaving 3 bases of the junction unmatched. The CDR3 sequence: CASSLWTSGYEQYF. The CDR3 nucleotides are TGTGCCAGCAGCTTGTGGACTAGCGGATACGAGCAGTACTTC.

The genes are TRBV7-9 and TRBJ2-2; D may match TRBD1 or TRBD2 (5 bases each). Germline values: CDR1 SEHNR, CDR2 FQNEAQ (reference sequence). The CDR3 sequence is 13 residues long. The ends were cut back, 4 bases at V and 8 bases at J, with 11 bases in the middle. Here the CDR3 reads CASSWGSSGELFF. In nucleotides, the CDR3 is TGTGCCAGCAGCTGGGGGAGCTCTGGGGAGCTGTTTTTT.

This clonotype was recorded a few times. The rearrangement links TRBV20-1 to TRBJ2-7, with 7 nucleotides matching TRBD2. There are 18 residues in the CDR3. The trim removed 3 bases at V and 0 bases at J, leaving 17 bases unmatched. Germline V gives CDR1 DFQATT, CDR2 SNEGSKA (reference sequence). The CDR3 protein is CSARSSLGSGETSYEQYF. CDR3 DNA: TGCAGTGCTAGGTCCAGCCTGGGGAGCGGGGAAACCTCCTACGAGCAGTACTTC.

This clonotype has a count of ten or more. This chain joins TRBV4-1 and TRBJ2-5; 7 positions match TRBD1. CDR1 is MGHRA, CDR2 YSYEKL, per germline. Unmatched junction bases numbered 6, after V lost 0 bases and J lost 5 bases. CDR3 size: 15 residues. Here the CDR3 DNA reads TGCGCCAGCAGCCAAGATACAGGGGCTGTGGAGACCCAGTACTTC. Translating it yields CASSQDTGAVETQYF.

The chain recombines TRBV7-2 with TRBJ1-6, with D perhaps TRBD1 (5 bases). The V end lost 4 bases, the J end lost 6 bases, and 10 bases lay between the germline ends. The V gene's germline CDR1 is SGHTA and CDR2 FQGNSA. The CDR3 is 14 residues long. CDR3 sequence (DNA): TGTGCCAGCAGCTACGGGACCGCTAATTCACCCCTCCACTTT. It translates to CASSYGTANSPLHF.

This clonotype was detected ten times or more. The rearrangement joins TRBV29-1 to TRBJ1-2; D remains ambiguous. This CDR3 has 14 amino acids. The germline gives CDR1 SQVTM, CDR2 ANQGSEA. The germline V and J ends were trimmed by 2 bases and 2 bases, with 12 bases remaining between them. The chain's CDR3 is CSVENGVLNYGYTF. The CDR3 coding sequence is TGCAGCGTTGAAAATGGGGTCCTAAACTATGGCTACACCTTC. Full variable domain (rest looked up from reference TRBV29-1 and TRBJ1-2): SAVISQKPSRDICQRGTSLTIQCQVDSQVTMMFWYRQQPGQSLTLIATANQGSEATYESGFVIDKFPISRPNLTFSTLTVSNMSPEDSSIYLCSVENGVLNYGYTFGSGTRLTVV.

V usage is TRBV29-1 and J usage is TRBJ1-1; the D gene is possibly TRBD1 (5 bases). Germline lookup yields CDR1 SQVTM and CDR2 ANQGSEA. Trimming left V 5 bases short and J 4 bases short, with 14 bases between. CDR3 length: 13 amino acids. CDR3 residues: CSVYTSGGTEAFF. The CDR3 DNA sequence: TGCAGCGTTTACACTAGCGGGGGCACTGAAGCTTTCTTT.

The sample holds many counts of this clonotype. The chain has TRBV2 and TRBJ2-7; 10 positions match TRBD1. V shed 4 bases and J 0 bases; nucleotides not matched to a gene: 3. CDR3 length equals 15 residues. The germline CDR1 and CDR2 sequences are SNHLY and FYNNEI. The CDR3 here is CASSGQGAVSYEQYF. In DNA, the CDR3 is TGTGCCAGCAGTGGACAGGGGGCTGTCTCCTACGAGCAGTACTTC.

This chain links TRBV29-1 with TRBJ1-3; D gene uncertain. V was shortened by 7 bases and J by 7 bases, with 11 bases between the two germline ends. CDR3 length equals 11 residues. CDR1 and CDR2 (germline): SQVTM, ANQGSEA. CDR3 nucleotides: TGCAGCGCGCCAAGTGGGAACACCATATATTTT. It yields the protein CSAPSGNTIYF.

This clonotype was seen a handful of times. The rearrangement uses TRBV10-2 and TRBJ2-7; 8 bases map to TRBD2. The length of the CDR3 is 16 residues. CDR1 WSHSY and CDR2 SAAADI come from the germline V gene. The V gene end was trimmed by 3 bases and the J gene end by 0 bases; junction bases not matched to a gene: 7. CDR3 in amino acids: CASSDHRGGSSYEQYF. The CDR3 bases are TGCGCCAGCAGTGATCACCGGGGGGGCAGCTCCTACGAGCAGTACTTC.

This clonotype appeared a few times. This sequence joins TRBV6-5 and TRBJ1-6; 7 bases agree with TRBD1. Trimming removed 5 bases from V and 4 bases from J; junction bases left unmatched: 5. CDR1 MNHEY and CDR2 SVGAGI come from the germline V gene. The CDR3 is 15 amino acids. The CDR3 DNA sequence: TGTGCCAGCAGTCGGGGGGACAGTTATAATTCACCCCTCCACTTT. Encoded protein: CASSRGDSYNSPLHF.

There are many counts of this clonotype. This rearrangement joins TRBV7-3 to TRBJ2-5; a possible D gene is TRBD2 (6 bases). Between the trimmed V and J ends, which lost 2 bases and 3 bases, there was a span of 13 bases. Germline V gene lookup returns CDR1 SGHTA and CDR2 FQGTGA. The CDR3 covers 15 residues. The CDR3 region is CASSLRGRGKETQYF. CDR3 coding DNA: TGTGCCAGCAGCTTACGAGGCCGGGGGAAAGAGACCCAGTACTTC.

The chain has TRBV7-9 and TRBJ2-5, with 9 positions matching TRBD1. Trimming at V came to 5 bases and at J to 5 bases, leaving 9 bases not matched to a gene. Germline V lookup: CDR1 SEHNR, CDR2 FQNEAQ (reference sequence). The CDR3 covers 15 residues. The CDR3 DNA follows: TGTGCCAGCAGCCCACCCGGGACAGGGAGGGAGACCCAGTACTTC. This translates into CASSPPGTGRETQYF.

This clonotype showed up many times. The CDR3 DNA follows: TGTGCCAGCAGCTTAGTTACGGGAGTAAGAGACGAGCAGTACTTC. The encoded protein is CASSLVTGVRDEQYF. The chain uses TRBV7-9 and TRBJ2-7; a possible D gene is TRBD2 (6 bases). CDR1 and CDR2 from the germline V gene are SEHNR and FQNEAQ (reference sequence). V was trimmed by 1 base and J by 5 bases, leaving 15 bases between them. CDR3 length: 15 residues. The whole variable domain, filled in from reference TRBV7-9 and TRBJ2-7, reads DTGVSQNPRHKITKRGQNVTFRCDPISEHNRLYWYRQTLGQGPEFLTYFQNEAQLEKSRLLSDRFSAERPKGSFSTLEIQRTEQGDSAMYLCASSLVTGVRDEQYFGPGTRLTVT.

Many counts were recorded for this clonotype. The rearrangement joins TRBV5-1 to TRBJ1-2; no definite D call. The CDR3 is 13 residues long. The germline CDR1 and CDR2 sequences are SGHRS and YFSETQ. The V end was cut by 4 bases, the J end by 5 bases, with 12 bases between. This CDR3 is CASSPNQLYGYTF. The CDR3 DNA sequence: TGCGCCAGCAGCCCGAATCAGCTTTATGGCTACACCTTC.

The chain has TRBV7-9 and TRBJ2-7; the D is unclear. Trimming shortened V by 4 bases and J by 2 bases, and 9 bases separated the two germline ends. The CDR3 runs 13 residues. Germline CDR1 is SEHNR and CDR2 is FQNEAQ (reference sequence). CDR3: CASSSADPYEQYF. Here the CDR3 DNA reads TGTGCCAGCAGCTCAGCCGACCCCTACGAGCAGTACTTC.

A note on this clonotype: One junction end disagrees with the germline gene, perhaps due to a read error. The chain has TRBV7-2 and TRBJ1-1; maybe TRBD1 (6 bases). Germline V gives CDR1 SGHTA, CDR2 FQGNSA. The length of the CDR3 is 15 residues. Here the CDR3 reads CASSLQGHTNTEAFF. The CDR3 DNA reads TGCGCCAGCAGCCTACAGGGACACACGAACACTGAAGCTTTCTTT. The full variable domain, its missing parts supplied by reference TRBV7-2 and TRBJ1-1, is GAGVSQSPSNKVTEKGKDVELRCDPISGHTALYWYRQSLGQGLEFLIYFQGNSAPDKSGLPSDRFSAERTGGSVSTLTIQRTQQEDSAVYLCASSLQGHTNTEAFFGQGTRLTVV.

There are many counts of this clonotype. V is TRBV12-3 or TRBV12-4 and J is TRBJ2-7, with TRBD1 identical over 8 bases. CDR3 length: 15 residues. Losses at the gene ends were 5 bases for V and 3 bases for J; bases not matched to a gene: 9. The CDR3 here is CASSTRTGFGYEQYF. The CDR3 coding sequence is TGTGCCAGCAGTACCCGGACAGGGTTCGGCTACGAGCAGTACTTC.